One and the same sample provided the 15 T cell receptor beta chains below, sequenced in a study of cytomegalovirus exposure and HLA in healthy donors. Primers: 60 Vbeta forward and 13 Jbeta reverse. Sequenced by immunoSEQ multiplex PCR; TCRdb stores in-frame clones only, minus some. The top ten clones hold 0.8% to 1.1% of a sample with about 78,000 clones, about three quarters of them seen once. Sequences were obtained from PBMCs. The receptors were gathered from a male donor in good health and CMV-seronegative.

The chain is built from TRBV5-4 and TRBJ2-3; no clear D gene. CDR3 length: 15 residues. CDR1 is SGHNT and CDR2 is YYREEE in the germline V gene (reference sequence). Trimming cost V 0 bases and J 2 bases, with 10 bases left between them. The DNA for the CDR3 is TGTGCCAGCAGCTTGGAAGCTTCTCCCACAGATACGCAGTATTTT. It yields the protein CASSLEASPTDTQYF.

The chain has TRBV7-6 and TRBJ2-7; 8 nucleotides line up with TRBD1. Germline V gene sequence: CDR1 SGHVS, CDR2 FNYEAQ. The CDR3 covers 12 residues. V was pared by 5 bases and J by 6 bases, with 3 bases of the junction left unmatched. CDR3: CASSLGTGEQYF. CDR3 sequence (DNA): TGTGCCAGCAGCCTCGGGACAGGCGAGCAGTACTTC.

The DNA of the CDR3 is TGTGCCAGCAGCGTAGGGGTTAGCGGCACAGATACGCAGTATTTT. It translates to CASSVGVSGTDTQYF. The rearrangement uses TRBV9 and TRBJ2-3; TRBD2 is a possible D gene (5 bases). CDR1 is SGDLS, CDR2 YYNGEE, per germline. V shed 0 bases and J shed 1 base, with 9 bases lying between them. This CDR3 region has 15 residues.

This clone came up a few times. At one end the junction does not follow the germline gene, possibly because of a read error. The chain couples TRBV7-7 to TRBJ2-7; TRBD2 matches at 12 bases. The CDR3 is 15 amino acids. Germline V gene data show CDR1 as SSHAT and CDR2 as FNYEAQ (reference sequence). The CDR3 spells CASSQLAGGSYEQYF. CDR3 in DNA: TGTGCTAGCAGCCAACTAGCGGGGGGCTCCTACGAGCAGTACTTC.

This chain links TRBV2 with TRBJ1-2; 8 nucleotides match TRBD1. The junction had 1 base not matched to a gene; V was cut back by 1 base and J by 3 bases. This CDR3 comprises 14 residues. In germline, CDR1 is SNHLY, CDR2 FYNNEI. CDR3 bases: TGTGCCAGCAGTGAAGGGGACAGGTACTATGGCTACACCTTC. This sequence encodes CASSEGDRYYGYTF.

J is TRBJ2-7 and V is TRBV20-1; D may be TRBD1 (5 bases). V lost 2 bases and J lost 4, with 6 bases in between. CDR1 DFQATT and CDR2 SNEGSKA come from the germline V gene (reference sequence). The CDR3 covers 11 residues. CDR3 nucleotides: TGCAGTGCTAGACAGGGTTACGAGCAGTACTTC. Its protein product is CSARQGYEQYF.

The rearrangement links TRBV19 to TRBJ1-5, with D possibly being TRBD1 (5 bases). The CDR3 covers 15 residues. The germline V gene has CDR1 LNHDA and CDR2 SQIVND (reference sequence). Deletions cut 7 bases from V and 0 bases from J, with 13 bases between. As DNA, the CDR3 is TGTGCCAGTATATCGGCAGACAGTAGCAATCAGCCCCAGCATTTT. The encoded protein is CASISADSSNQPQHF.

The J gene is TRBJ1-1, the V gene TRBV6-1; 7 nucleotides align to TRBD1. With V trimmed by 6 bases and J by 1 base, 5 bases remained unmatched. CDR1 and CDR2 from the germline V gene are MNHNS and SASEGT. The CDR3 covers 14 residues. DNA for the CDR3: TGTGCCAGCAGGCCGGGACAGCGGAACACTGAAGCTTTCTTT. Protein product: CASRPGQRNTEAFF.

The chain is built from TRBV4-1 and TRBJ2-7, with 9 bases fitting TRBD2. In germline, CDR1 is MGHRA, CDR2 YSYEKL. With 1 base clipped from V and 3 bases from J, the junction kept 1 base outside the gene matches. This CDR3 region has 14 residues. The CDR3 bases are TGCGCCAGCAGCCAAGTACTAGCGGGCTACGAGCAGTACTTC. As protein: CASSQVLAGYEQYF.

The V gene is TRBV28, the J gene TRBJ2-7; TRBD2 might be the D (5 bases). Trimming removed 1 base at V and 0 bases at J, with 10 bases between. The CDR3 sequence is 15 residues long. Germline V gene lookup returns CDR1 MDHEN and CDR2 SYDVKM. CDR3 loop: CASSLSAGSSYEQYF. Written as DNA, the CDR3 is TGTGCCAGCAGTTTATCGGCGGGTAGCTCCTACGAGCAGTACTTC.

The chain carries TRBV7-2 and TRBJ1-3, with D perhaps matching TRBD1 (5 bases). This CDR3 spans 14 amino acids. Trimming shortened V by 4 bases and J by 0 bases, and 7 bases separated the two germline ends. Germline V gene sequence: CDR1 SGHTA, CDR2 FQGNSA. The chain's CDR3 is CASSYQGSGNTIYF. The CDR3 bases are TGTGCCAGCAGCTATCAGGGCTCTGGAAACACCATATATTTT.

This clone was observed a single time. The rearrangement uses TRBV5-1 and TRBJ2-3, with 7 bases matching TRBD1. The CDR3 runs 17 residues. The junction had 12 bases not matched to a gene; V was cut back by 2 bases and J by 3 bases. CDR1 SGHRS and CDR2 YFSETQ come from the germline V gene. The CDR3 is CASSFFYRGRGTDTQYF. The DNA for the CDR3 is TGCGCCAGCAGCTTTTTCTATAGGGGGCGCGGGACAGATACGCAGTATTTT.

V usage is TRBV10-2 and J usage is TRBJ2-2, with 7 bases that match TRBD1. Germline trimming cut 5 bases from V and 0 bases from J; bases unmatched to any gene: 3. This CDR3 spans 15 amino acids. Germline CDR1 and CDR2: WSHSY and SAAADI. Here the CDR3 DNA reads TGCGCCAGCAGTAGGGACAGCCCGAACACCGGGGAGCTGTTTTTT. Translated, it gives CASSRDSPNTGELFF.

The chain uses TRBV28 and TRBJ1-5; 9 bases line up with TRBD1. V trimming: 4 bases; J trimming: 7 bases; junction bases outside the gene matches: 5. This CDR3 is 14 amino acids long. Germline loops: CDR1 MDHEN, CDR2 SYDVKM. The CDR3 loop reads CASSSTGGGQPQHF. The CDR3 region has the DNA TGTGCCAGCAGTTCCACAGGGGGCGGGCAGCCCCAGCATTTT.

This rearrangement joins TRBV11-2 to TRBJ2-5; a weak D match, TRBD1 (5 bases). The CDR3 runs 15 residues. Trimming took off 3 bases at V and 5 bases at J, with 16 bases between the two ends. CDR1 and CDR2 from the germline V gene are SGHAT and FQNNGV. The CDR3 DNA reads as TGTGCCAGCAGCTTTTCTTCGTCAGGGTGGGAGACCCAGTACTTC. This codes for CASSFSSSGWETQYF.